This T cell receptor (beta chain) was profiled in a study of cytomegalovirus exposure and HLA in healthy donors. The PCR had 60 Vbeta and 13 Jbeta primers. TCRdb's copy holds only in-frame clones and misses some; the assay was immunoSEQ multiplex PCR. Of some 100,000 clones listed, more than 75% are singletons. The CDR3 is made up of 14 amino acids. The V gene's germline CDR1 is LGHNT and CDR2 FRNRAP. The V gene end was trimmed by 4 bases and the J gene end by 2 bases; junction bases not matched to a gene: 2. The study's findings and limits: Usually a TCR sequence was rare, but some public TCRs were found in many donors. The sole available immune exposure information was CMV serostatus.

With respect to this clone: As yet, its antigen is unknown.

The receptor's source is a woman aged 45-65 years in good health and CMV-seropositive. Sequencing was carried out using PBMCs. The rearrangement links TRBV12-5 to TRBJ1-2; 9 positions match TRBD1. CDR3 in DNA: TGTGCTAGTGGTTCCGGGACAGGGAACTATGGCTACACCTTC. Its translation is CASGSGTGNYGYTF.